This T cell receptor (beta chain) was recorded in a study of T cells in Graves' hyperthyroidism and ophthalmopathy. An absence of ophthalmopathy progression within 18 months meant stable Graves' hyperthyroidism. The study left out patients who had uncontrolled infection, other autoimmune disease, pregnancy or lactation. Clinical symptoms, serum thyroxine, TRAb, thyroid ultrasound and orbital computed tomography informed diagnoses. This CDR3 comprises 14 residues. V lost 0 bases and J 3 bases, leaving 5 bases between the germline ends. CDR1 SGHVS and CDR2 FNYEAQ come from the germline V gene. RNA transcripts provided the source from which TCR beta CDR3 regions were amplified. First-round RT-PCR of the TCR CDR3 relied on the HTBI primer set. TCRdb re-called the multiplex PCR reads with MiXCR, one entry per CDR3 protein. The sample shows approximately 700,000 distinct CDR3 sequences, 16% of them seen only once.

Study-wide results and limits: In the blood, most expanded thyroid clonotypes above 0.001 appeared as well.

This clonotype was counted between two and nine times. The antigen is undetermined. The sequence was collected from a man between 18 and 29 years old with Graves' hyperthyroidism. The chain recombines TRBV7-6 with TRBJ2-2; D gene ambiguous. The specimen was blood. CDR3 nucleotides: TGTGCCAGCAGCTTAGCCGGATACACCGGGGAGCTGTTTTTT. Translated: CASSLAGYTGELFF.